The clone carrying this T cell receptor beta chain was counted only a few times. This sample is part of a study of cytomegalovirus exposure and HLA in healthy donors. Germline V gene sequence: CDR1 SQVTM, CDR2 ANQGSEA. This CDR3 region has 15 residues. V was trimmed by 8 bases and J by 9 bases, leaving 26 bases between them. Primers for the PCR totalled 60 Vbeta and 13 Jbeta. Produced via immunoSEQ multiplex PCR; TCRdb's table is partial and in-frame only. This sample has around 110,000 clones; 74% occur once, and the top ten carry roughly 4.4%. Sample: PBMCs. This sequence was found in a man aged 25 to 40 in good health and CMV-seropositive. The V call is TRBV29-1, the J call TRBJ2-1, with unresolved D. DNA for the CDR3: TGCAGCCTCTTCGTACAGAGCTTTCAACGTAGTGAGCAGTTCTTC. Residues: CSLFVQSFQRSEQFF.